Sequencing of this T cell receptor beta chain was carried out in a study of spatial heterogeneity in lung cancer. Study summary: Sequence detection consistently recorded a greater number of beta-chain than alpha-chain sequences. Study results and limitations: The study found that expanded intratumoral alpha and beta TCR counts tracked tumor mutation counts. Ubiquitous nonsynonymous mutations were tracked by counts of ubiquitous expanded TCRs, and regional ones by counts of regional expanded TCRs.

This clonotype is large. Its cognate antigen is unknown. A unique molecular identifier was attached to every TCR cDNA molecule. TCRdb independently ran MiXCR on the 5' RACE reads; one entry per CDR3 protein. Of about 5,100 distinct CDR3 sequences in the sample, approximately 6.5% were seen once. V was cut by 3 bases and J by 0 bases, with 3 bases left in between. The CDR3 has 12 amino acids. Germline values: CDR1 ENHRY, CDR2 SYGVKD. Time point of the sample: sample taken at primary tumor resection. Unsorted whole RNA samples from tumor, nontumor lung or frozen PBMC were sequenced. This TCR was sampled from a male donor with early-stage non-small cell lung cancer. This sequence joins TRBV10-3 and TRBJ2-7; D call uncertain. Sequences were derived from lung tumor tissue, sampled at surgery. CDR3: CAISESSYEQYF. The CDR3 nucleotides read TGTGCCATCAGTGAAAGCTCCTACGAGCAGTACTTC.